The rows below give T cell receptor beta chains drawn from one sample of a study of OX40 agonist ivuxolimab in advanced cancers. Sequencing used immunoSEQ multiplex PCR; TCRdb keeps in-frame clones, though not all of them. The sample contains 65,000 to 95,000 clones, under 90% of which appear only once. Sequences were derived from CD4+ or CD8+ T cells sorted from blood, sampled in a trial of the OX40 agonist ivuxolimab. The receptors were gathered from an adult with an advanced solid tumor such as melanoma, head and neck, liver or kidney cancer. CDR3s include the opening cysteine and the closing phenylalanine or tryptophan. The D gene is left open where the match is weak. A clone size is listed for some rows: how often the clone was seen (once, few, many), or a class if it is expanded.

>TRBJ2-7|TRBV6-5|15|.|TRBD2
CASSNRLAPKDEQYF
TGTGCCAGCAGTAACAGACTAGCCCCCAAGGACGAGCAGTACTTC
>TRBJ2-5|TRBV6-6|14|.|TRBD2
CASSVAGGQETQYF
TGTGCCAGCAGTGTGGCGGGGGGACAAGAGACCCAGTACTTC
>TRBJ2-3|TRBV9|16|.|.
CASSRWGIASTDTQYF
TGTGCCAGCAGCCGCTGGGGGATAGCTTCCACAGATACGCAGTATTTT
>TRBJ1-1|TRBV2|14|.|.
CASRAETANTEAFF
TGTGCCAGCAGAGCAGAGACAGCGAACACTGAAGCTTTCTTT
>TRBJ1-1|TRBV28|17|.|.
CASSFTLGAGMNTEAFF
TGTGCCAGCAGTTTCACTCTGGGGGCAGGGATGAACACTGAAGCTTTCTTT
>TRBJ2-5|TRBV7-2|13|.|.
CASSGRRAETQYF
TGTGCCAGCAGCGGGCGGAGGGCAGAGACCCAGTACTTC
>TRBJ1-1|TRBV5-1|14|.|.
CASSRASENTEAFF
TGCGCCAGCAGCCGGGCGTCCGAGAACACTGAAGCTTTCTTT
>TRBJ2-2|TRBV9|14|.|.
CASSVGRYTGELFF
TGTGCCAGCAGCGTCGGACGGTACACCGGGGAGCTGTTTTTT
>TRBJ2-2|TRBV7-9|15|.|TRBD2
CASSLASGSAGELFF
TGTGCCAGCAGCTTAGCTAGCGGGAGCGCCGGGGAGCTGTTTTTT
>TRBJ2-7|TRBV5-5|14|.|TRBD1
CASSFGAGGVEQYF
TGTGCCAGCAGCTTCGGTGCAGGGGGAGTCGAGCAGTACTTC
>TRBJ2-1|TRBV30|14|.|.
CAWSRGGLYNEQFF
TGTGCCTGGAGTAGGGGCGGCCTCTACAATGAGCAGTTCTTC
>TRBJ1-6|TRBV9|15|.|TRBD1
CASSSHRGRGSPLHF
TGTGCCAGCAGCTCTCACAGGGGGCGGGGTTCACCCCTCCACTTT
>TRBJ2-2|TRBV6-5|15|.|TRBD1
CASSYTGQGTGELFF
TGTGCCAGCAGTTACACAGGACAGGGGACCGGGGAGCTGTTTTTT
>TRBJ1-5|TRBV6-5|14|.|TRBD1
CASSLTGVNQPQHF
TGTGCCAGCAGTTTAACAGGGGTCAATCAGCCCCAGCATTTT
>TRBJ2-1|TRBV2|13|.|.
CASSDRGDNEQFF
TGTGCCAGCAGTGACAGGGGGGACAATGAGCAGTTCTTC
>TRBJ1-3|TRBV4-1|17|once|.
CASSQSSRLDSGNTIYF
TGCGCCAGCAGCCAATCTTCCAGGTTGGACTCTGGAAACACCATATATTTT
>TRBJ2-3|TRBV5-1|16|.|TRBD2
CASSLPGGSNTDTQYF
TGCGCCAGCAGCCTCCCGGGGGGTAGCAACACAGATACGCAGTATTTT
>TRBJ2-3|TRBV10-2|16|.|.
CASRVRASGGTDTQYF
TGCGCCAGCAGAGTGAGGGCTTCCGGGGGCACAGATACGCAGTATTTT
>TRBJ1-6|TRBV4-1|15|.|.
CASSQDLPNNSPLHF
TGCGCCAGCAGCCAAGATCTGCCAAATAATTCACCCCTCCACTTT
>TRBJ1-3|TRBV9|16|.|TRBD1
CASSVAYRGSGNTIYF
TGTGCCAGCAGCGTAGCCTACAGGGGCTCTGGAAACACCATATATTTT
>TRBJ1-2|TRBV6-5|13|.|TRBD1
CASRRDRNYGYTF
TGTGCCAGCAGGAGGGACAGGAACTATGGCTACACCTTC
>TRBJ1-4|TRBV14|18|once|.
CASSQEKVQRATNEKLFF
TGTGCCAGCAGCCAAGAGAAGGTACAGCGAGCAACTAATGAAAAACTGTTTTTT
>TRBJ2-1|TRBV9|15|few|.
CASSVEHRSYNEQFF
TGTGCCAGCAGCGTAGAACATAGGTCCTACAATGAGCAGTTCTTC
>TRBJ2-3|TRBV29-1|15|once|TRBD1
CSVRTGTGALDTQYF
TGCAGCGTGAGAACCGGGACAGGAGCTTTGGATACGCAGTATTTT
>TRBJ2-5|TRBV5-1|22|.|TRBD2
CASSLRTATSSGRREGQETQYF
TGCGCCAGCAGCTTAAGGACTGCCACTTCTAGCGGGAGAAGGGAGGGCCAAGAGACCCAGTACTTC
>TRBJ2-3|TRBV28|14|.|TRBD2
CASGTSGEGDTQYF
TGTGCCAGCGGGACTAGCGGGGAAGGCGATACGCAGTATTTT
>TRBJ2-5|TRBV5-1|14|.|.
CASSQGTHQETQYF
TGCGCCAGCAGCCAAGGGACACACCAAGAGACCCAGTACTTC
>TRBJ2-5|TRBV6-6|12|.|.
CASSEGEGTQYF
TGTGCCAGCAGTGAGGGAGAAGGGACCCAGTACTTC
>TRBJ2-1|TRBV9|15|.|TRBD2
CASSATSGGAYEQFF
TGTGCCAGCAGCGCGACTAGCGGGGGGGCGTACGAGCAGTTCTTC
>TRBJ2-3|TRBV5-4|16|.|.
CASSRTAGSGGDTQYF
TGTGCCAGCAGCAGGACCGCGGGTAGCGGTGGAGATACGCAGTATTTT
>TRBJ2-7|TRBV5-4|13|.|TRBD1
CASSWTGGYEQYF
TGTGCCAGCAGCTGGACAGGGGGCTACGAGCAGTACTTC
>TRBJ2-7|TRBV29-1|13|.|TRBD1
CSVRQGTSYEQYF
TGCAGCGTCAGACAGGGAACCTCCTACGAGCAGTACTTC
>TRBJ1-1|TRBV7-9|15|.|.
CASSPGGTVNTEAFF
TGTGCCAGCAGCCCCGGGGGGACGGTGAACACTGAAGCTTTCTTT
>TRBJ2-3|TRBV7-3|15|.|.
CASSLLSAGTDTQYF
TGTGCCAGCAGCTTACTCTCGGCGGGAACAGATACGCAGTATTTT
>TRBJ1-6|TRBV5-1|14|few|.
CASSLGTYNSPLHF
TGCGCCAGCAGCCTCGGGACTTATAATTCACCCCTCCACTTT
>TRBJ2-5|TRBV5-8|18|.|TRBD2
CASSFFGLADLREETQYF
TGTGCCAGCAGCTTCTTCGGACTAGCGGACCTAAGGGAAGAGACCCAGTACTTC
>TRBJ2-3|TRBV27|13|once|.
CASREGNTDTQYF
TGTGCCAGCAGAGAAGGGAACACAGATACGCAGTATTTT
>TRBJ2-2|TRBV28|15|once|.
CASSLGNGYTGELFF
TGTGCCAGCAGTTTAGGAAACGGTTACACCGGGGAGCTGTTTTTT
>TRBJ2-1|TRBV7-6|14|.|.
CASSLFSSGHEQFF
TGTGCCAGCAGCTTATTCTCTTCGGGGCATGAGCAGTTCTTC
>TRBJ1-2|TRBV27|17|.|TRBD1
CASSPRQGAIGGYGYTF
TGTGCCAGCAGCCCAAGACAGGGGGCAATTGGGGGTTATGGCTACACCTTC